The 29 T cell receptor beta chains in this list originate from one sample, sequenced in a study of T-cell memory formation after mild COVID-19. TCRdb recomputed calls from the 5' RACE reads with MiXCR, one row per CDR3 protein. This table holds some 54,000 distinct CDR3 sequences, 9.5% found once. The specimen sequenced was PBMCs or a T cell subset sorted from them (not recorded which). These receptors were taken from a man between 18 and 29 years old who had mild COVID-19 (a few samples of this study predate the infection). Cell type and time point are not known.

This clonotype was seen only a few times. The V call is TRBV5-1, the J call TRBJ1-1, with D possibly TRBD1 on 6 matching bases. Trimming pared 4 bases from V and 1 base from J, leaving 11 bases between. The germline gives CDR1 SGHRS, CDR2 YFSETQ. The CDR3 is 14 residues long. The CDR3 reads CASSPGQPNTEAFF. CDR3 bases: TGCGCCAGCAGCCCTGGACAGCCGAACACTGAAGCTTTCTTT.

This clonotype was picked up a small number of times. The chain combines TRBV3-1 with TRBJ2-5; D gene ambiguous. From germline, CDR1 is LGHDT and CDR2 YNNKEL (reference sequence). This CDR3 has 15 amino acids. Trimming stripped 1 base from V and 5 bases from J, with 14 bases between. The CDR3 loop is CASSQGEVAVETQYF. In DNA, the CDR3 is TGTGCCAGCAGCCAAGGAGAGGTAGCCGTCGAGACCCAGTACTTC.

This sequence joins TRBV6-1 and TRBJ2-5; TRBD1 aligns across 7 bases. With V trimmed by 3 bases and J by 3 bases, 7 bases remained unmatched. The germline gives CDR1 MNHNS, CDR2 SASEGT. The CDR3 length is 15 residues. The DNA for the CDR3 is TGTGCCAGCAGTGATTGGGGACAGAACAAAGAGACCCAGTACTTC. Its translation is CASSDWGQNKETQYF.

The chain recombines TRBV7-2 with TRBJ2-3; perhaps TRBD1 as D (5 bases). The CDR3 is made up of 16 amino acids. V lost 1 base to trimming and J lost 0 bases, with 11 bases between them. CDR1 is SGHTA and CDR2 is FQGNSA in the germline V gene. CDR3 in amino acids: CASSLVGAASTDTQYF. CDR3 DNA: TGTGCCAGCAGCTTAGTAGGGGCGGCTAGCACAGATACGCAGTATTTT. Based on the CDR3 plus reference TRBV7-2 and TRBJ2-3, the full variable domain is GAGVSQSPSNKVTEKGKDVELRCDPISGHTALYWYRQSLGQGLEFLIYFQGNSAPDKSGLPSDRFSAERTGGSVSTLTIQRTQQEDSAVYLCASSLVGAASTDTQYFGPGTRLTVL.

The chain has TRBV18 and TRBJ1-6; 7 positions agree with TRBD1. This CDR3 spans 18 amino acids. The J segment lost 9 bases and the V segment lost 3 bases, leaving 17 bases of the junction unmatched. In germline, CDR1 is KGHSH, CDR2 LQKENI. In nucleotides, the CDR3 is TGTGCCAGCTCACCCTCTATGAACAGGGGCCTTGGATTTTCACCCCTCCACTTT. Its translation: CASSPSMNRGLGFSPLHF.

This clonotype was counted a few times. This rearrangement joins TRBV28 to TRBJ1-1; 8 bases fit TRBD1. The J segment lost 3 bases and the V segment lost 6 bases, leaving 6 bases of the junction unmatched. Per germline, CDR1 MDHEN and CDR2 SYDVKM. The CDR3 has 14 amino acids. The CDR3 spells CASRPGQGYTEAFF. CDR3 coding DNA: TGTGCCAGCAGACCTGGACAGGGCTACACTGAAGCTTTCTTT.

Here the CDR3 reads CASSLQGEQYV. The DNA of the CDR3 is TGTGCCAGCAGTTTACAGGGGGAGCAGTACGTC. The chain couples TRBV28 to TRBJ2-7; a weak D match, TRBD1 (6 bases). Germline V gene lookup returns CDR1 MDHEN and CDR2 SYDVKM. The ends were cut back, 2 bases at V and 7 bases at J, with 6 bases in the middle. The CDR3 length is 11 residues.

In its sample, this clonotype was seen a few times. J is TRBJ1-6 and V is TRBV6-5; D uncertain. Trimming removed 2 bases from V and 6 bases from J, with 17 bases in between. CDR3 size: 17 residues. CDR1 and CDR2 (germline): MNHEY, SVGAGI. The DNA of the CDR3 is TGTGCCAGCAGTTACAGTCCTCGGGGTTACGGTAATTCACCCCTCCACTTT. This gives the protein CASSYSPRGYGNSPLHF.

A few counts support this clonotype. The chain uses TRBV7-2 and TRBJ2-4; 8 bases line up with TRBD1. This CDR3 spans 14 amino acids. V shed 3 bases, J shed 5 bases, and the junction held 3 bases outside the gene matches. The germline V gene encodes CDR1 SGHTA and CDR2 FQGNSA. CDR3 in DNA: TGTGCCAGCAGCTTGGGCAGGGGGCAAAACATTCAGTACTTC. Translated: CASSLGRGQNIQYF.

This clonotype occurred a few times. The rearrangement links TRBV9 to TRBJ2-1, with TRBD2 matching over 7 bases. Losses at the gene ends were 2 bases for V and 7 bases for J; bases not matched to a gene: 3. The germline CDR1 and CDR2 sequences are SGDLS and YYNGEE. The CDR3 totals 13 residues. Written as DNA, the CDR3 is TGTGCCAGCAGCGTTGGGGGGGTGAATGAGCAGTTCTTC. Amino acid sequence: CASSVGGVNEQFF. The whole variable domain, remainder taken from reference TRBV9 and TRBJ2-1, is DSGVTQTPKHLITATGQRVTLRCSPRSGDLSVYWYQQSLDQGLQFLIQYYNGEERAKGNILERFSAQQFPDLHSELNLSSLELGDSALYFCASSVGGVNEQFFGPGTRLTVL.

Only a few counts were recorded for this clonotype. The V gene is TRBV7-2, the J gene TRBJ2-1; 7 bases agree with TRBD2. The germline V gene has CDR1 SGHTA and CDR2 FQGNSA. V shed 0 bases, J shed 6 bases, and the junction held 2 bases outside the gene matches. This CDR3 has 14 amino acids. DNA of the CDR3: TGTGCCAGCAGCTTAGCAACGGGGGGCAATGAGCAGTTCTTC. Residues: CASSLATGGNEQFF. The whole variable domain, remainder taken from reference TRBV7-2 and TRBJ2-1, is GAGVSQSPSNKVTEKGKDVELRCDPISGHTALYWYRQSLGQGLEFLIYFQGNSAPDKSGLPSDRFSAERTGGSVSTLTIQRTQQEDSAVYLCASSLATGGNEQFFGPGTRLTVL.

Here the CDR3 DNA reads TGTGCCAGCAGCCCGGGGGGGACAGGGAATAATCTGTATGGCTACACCTTC. Translation gives CASSPGGTGNNLYGYTF. The V call is TRBV7-3, the J call TRBJ1-2, with 9 bases aligning to TRBD1. Per the germline V gene, CDR1 is SGHTA and CDR2 is FQGTGA. The CDR3 is made up of 17 amino acids. V lost 5 bases, J lost 5 bases, and 15 bases stayed unmatched.

This clonotype was recorded a few times. The chain recombines TRBV11-2 with TRBJ2-1; D gene uncertain. The CDR3 length is 13 residues. Germline lookup yields CDR1 SGHAT and CDR2 FQNNGV. Between the trimmed V and J ends, which lost 1 base and 6 bases, there was a span of 7 bases. CDR3 sequence (DNA): TGTGCCAGCAGCTTAGGTCTAGGCAATGAGCAGTTCTTC. Protein: CASSLGLGNEQFF.

The genes are TRBV12-3 or TRBV12-4 and TRBJ2-1, with D unresolved. The CDR3 loop spans 14 amino acids. Deletions cut 2 bases from V and 4 bases from J, with 9 bases between. DNA of the CDR3: TGTGCCAGCAGTTTACAACCTGCGTACAATGAGCAGTTCTTC. It encodes CASSLQPAYNEQFF.

This clonotype was observed a handful of times. The chain uses TRBV2 and TRBJ2-5; the D is unclear. CDR3 length: 13 residues. Deletions cut 4 bases from V and 2 bases from J, with 8 bases between. The germline V gene has CDR1 SNHLY and CDR2 FYNNEI. The DNA of the CDR3 is TGTGCCAGCAGTGTTGACCAGCAAGAGACCCAGTACTTC. Its translation: CASSVDQQETQYF.

The table lists this clonotype with a few counts. The gene calls are TRBV20-1 and TRBJ1-1, with D perhaps matching TRBD1 (6 bases). This CDR3 spans 15 amino acids. From germline, CDR1 is DFQATT and CDR2 SNEGSKA (reference sequence). Trimming stripped 3 bases from V and 7 bases from J, with 21 bases between. As DNA, the CDR3 is TGCAGTGCTAGGACCAACAGGGCCCTAAGAGGTGAAGCTTTCTTT. It codes for CSARTNRALRGEAFF.

This clonotype was seen many times. The J gene is TRBJ1-1, the V gene TRBV6-5; 10 positions match TRBD1. Germline trimming cut 1 base from V and 5 bases from J; bases unmatched to any gene: 4. Germline loops: CDR1 MNHEY, CDR2 SVGAGI. CDR3 length: 15 residues. This CDR3 reads CASSYWKGQGTEAFF. CDR3 nucleotide sequence: TGTGCCAGCAGTTACTGGAAGGGACAGGGGACTGAAGCTTTCTTT.

In this sample, this clonotype turned up a few times. The V gene is TRBV3-1, the J gene TRBJ2-1; 13 bases fit TRBD2. The ends lost 5 bases at V and 9 bases at J; junction bases unmatched: 7. Looked up from germline, CDR1 is LGHDT and CDR2 is YNNKEL (reference sequence). This CDR3 has 15 amino acids. CDR3 coding DNA: TGTGCCAGCAGCTACGGACTAGCGGGGGTCGGTGAGCAGTTCTTC. Protein product: CASSYGLAGVGEQFF.

V usage is TRBV7-2 and J usage is TRBJ1-5; D is undetermined. Germline CDR1 SGHTA, CDR2 FQGNSA. V lost 5 bases to trimming and J lost 5 bases, with 10 bases between them. The length of the CDR3 is 13 residues. The CDR3 nucleotides are TGTGCCAGCAGCCGAGTGCGGGATCAGCCCCAGCATTTT. Translated, it gives CASSRVRDQPQHF.

The V call is TRBV4-3, the J call TRBJ2-1, with D perhaps matching TRBD2 (6 bases). This CDR3 has 15 amino acids. Germline V gene data show CDR1 as LGHNA and CDR2 as YSLEER. Trimming removed 0 bases from V and 1 base from J, with 7 bases in between. CDR3 region: CASSQDGGSYNEQFF. The CDR3 nucleotides are TGCGCCAGCAGCCAAGATGGAGGGTCCTACAATGAGCAGTTCTTC.

The chain has TRBV7-2 and TRBJ2-2; D gene uncertain. Germline CDR1 and CDR2: SGHTA and FQGNSA. V shed 0 bases and J shed 4 bases, with 15 bases lying between them. The length of the CDR3 is 17 residues. The CDR3 DNA sequence: TGTGCCAGCAGCTTAGCGCTTCTGGCCGGCGGCACCGGGGAGCTGTTTTTT. This codes for CASSLALLAGGTGELFF. Supplemented by reference TRBV7-2 and TRBJ2-2, the full variable domain reads GAGVSQSPSNKVTEKGKDVELRCDPISGHTALYWYRQSLGQGLEFLIYFQGNSAPDKSGLPSDRFSAERTGGSVSTLTIQRTQQEDSAVYLCASSLALLAGGTGELFFGEGSRLTVL.

This clonotype was observed many times. The chain uses TRBV5-1 and TRBJ2-1; 8 bases are shared with TRBD2. The CDR3 consists of 15 residues. V trimming: 0 bases; J trimming: 8 bases; junction bases outside the gene matches: 7. The V gene's germline CDR1 is SGHRS and CDR2 YFSETQ. For the CDR3, the DNA is TGCGCCAGCAGCTTGGTAGCGGGGTCCCCCGATGAGCAGTTCTTC. The encoded protein is CASSLVAGSPDEQFF.

Only a few counts were recorded for this clonotype. The J gene is TRBJ2-4, the V gene TRBV25-1; tentative D call: TRBD1 (5 bases). The CDR3 is 14 residues long. Trimming removed 5 bases from V and 2 bases from J, with 10 bases in between. Per germline, CDR1 MGHDK and CDR2 SYGVNS. For the CDR3, the DNA is TGTGCCAGCAGTTTGTCAGGGTCCAAAAACATTCAGTACTTC. Protein sequence: CASSLSGSKNIQYF. Variable domain in full (rest from reference TRBV25-1 and TRBJ2-4): EADIYQTPRYLVIGTGKKITLECSQTMGHDKMYWYQQDPGMELHLIHYSYGVNSTEKGDLSSESTVSRIRTEHFPLTLESARPSHTSQYLCASSLSGSKNIQYFGAGTRLSVL.

This sequence joins TRBV3-1 and TRBJ2-5; unclear D gene. Trimming left V 4 bases short and J 8 bases short, with 17 bases between. CDR3 length: 14 residues. CDR1 is LGHDT, CDR2 YNNKEL, per germline (reference sequence). The CDR3 DNA sequence: TGTGCCAGCAGCCTACTACACACCAAGAGAACCCAGTACTTC. Protein product: CASSLLHTKRTQYF.

This clonotype was seen a handful of times. The chain is built from TRBV7-9 and TRBJ2-5; 8 bases align to TRBD2. With 5 bases clipped from V and 2 bases from J, the junction kept 10 bases outside the gene matches. Germline V CDR1 and CDR2: SEHNR, FQNEAQ (reference sequence). The CDR3 has 16 residues. CDR3 amino acids: CASSEEGPGGQETQYF. The DNA for the CDR3 is TGTGCCAGCAGCGAAGAGGGTCCGGGGGGGCAAGAGACCCAGTACTTC.

A few counts support this clonotype. This chain links TRBV5-6 with TRBJ2-1; perhaps TRBD2 as D (6 bases). The CDR3 has 15 residues. V gave up 0 bases and J gave up 7 bases, with 14 bases separating them. Germline values: CDR1 SGHDT, CDR2 YYEEEE. The CDR3 sequence: CASSLDARGWNEQFF. Written as DNA, the CDR3 is TGTGCCAGCAGCTTGGACGCTCGGGGGTGGAATGAGCAGTTCTTC.

This clonotype was detected only a few times. The chain recombines TRBV6-5 with TRBJ1-5, with a tentative D call TRBD1 (5 bases). The CDR3 is 15 residues long. The V end was cut by 6 bases, the J end by 0 bases, with 12 bases between. Per germline, CDR1 MNHEY and CDR2 SVGAGI. The CDR3 is CASSLRALSNQPQHF. CDR3 coding DNA: TGTGCCAGCAGCCTCAGGGCCCTTAGCAATCAGCCCCAGCATTTT.

This clonotype was seen a handful of times. The V and J genes are TRBV4-2 and TRBJ2-3, with D possibly being TRBD1 or TRBD2 (5 bases each). The CDR3 has 14 amino acids. The germline gives CDR1 LGHNA, CDR2 YNFKEQ. V lost 4 bases and J 3 bases, leaving 11 bases between the germline ends. CDR3 residues: CASSPGRLTDTQYF. The CDR3 region has the DNA TGTGCCAGCAGCCCGGGACGACTTACAGATACGCAGTATTTT.

The chain is built from TRBV20-1 and TRBJ2-1; 11 positions match TRBD2. The CDR3 loop spans 15 amino acids. Looked up from germline, CDR1 is DFQATT and CDR2 is SNEGSKA (reference sequence). V lost 4 bases and J lost 5; bases outside the gene matches: 7. CDR3 protein: CSATPGLAVDNEQFF. In nucleotides, the CDR3 is TGCAGTGCTACCCCGGGACTAGCGGTGGACAATGAGCAGTTCTTC.